This passage covers 21 T cell receptor beta chains from one sample sequenced in a study of CD8 T cells in ankylosing spondylitis. TCRdb re-analysed the 5' RACE reads in MiXCR, keeping a single row per CDR3 protein. The profile shows about 130,000 distinct CDR3 sequences, approximately 10% of them singletons. Sequencing was done on a sample of blood, either unsorted or a sorted T cell fraction (not recorded which). Source of these receptors: a male donor with ankylosing spondylitis or in good health (not recorded which).

This clonotype was seen a handful of times. The chain recombines TRBV2 with TRBJ2-1; D is undetermined. The germline V gene has CDR1 SNHLY and CDR2 FYNNEI. The germline V and J ends were trimmed by 0 bases and 7 bases, with 13 bases remaining between them. The CDR3 loop spans 15 amino acids. The CDR3 loop is CASSEAPSRVNEQFF. CDR3 coding DNA: TGTGCCAGCAGTGAAGCCCCCAGCAGAGTTAATGAGCAGTTCTTC.

This clonotype has ten or more counts. One end of the junction does not line up with germline, which may come from a read error. The J gene is TRBJ2-3, the V gene TRBV12-3 or TRBV12-4; D is undetermined. This CDR3 is 10 amino acids long. CDR3 nucleotides: TGTGCCAGCAGCTTAGATACGCAGTATTTT. Its translation: CASSLDTQYF.

This clonotype has ten or more counts. The V gene is TRBV6-1, the J gene TRBJ2-3; 12 bases match TRBD2. There are 14 residues in the CDR3. Germline loops: CDR1 MNHNS, CDR2 SASEGT. V shed 6 bases and J 6 bases; nucleotides not matched to a gene: 4. DNA of the CDR3: TGTGCCAGCAGCCGCGGGACTAGCGGGGATACGCAGTATTTT. This encodes CASSRGTSGDTQYF.

This clonotype was recorded at least ten times. The J gene is TRBJ2-3, the V gene TRBV18, with 7 positions matching TRBD1. Germline CDR1 and CDR2: KGHSH and LQKENI. The CDR3 totals 15 residues. Trimming removed 4 bases from V and 2 bases from J; junction bases left unmatched: 6. The CDR3, as DNA: TGTGCCAGCTCACTCACGACAGGGCCCACAGATACGCAGTATTTT. Translation: CASSLTTGPTDTQYF. Variable domain in full (rest from reference TRBV18 and TRBJ2-3): NAGVMQNPRHLVRRRGQEARLRCSPMKGHSHVYWYRQLPEEGLKFMVYLQKENIIDESGMPKERFSAEFPKEGPSILRIQQVVRGDSAAYFCASSLTTGPTDTQYFGPGTRLTVL.

This clonotype was detected ten times or more. The junction departs from the called germline gene at one end, perhaps through a read error. The rearrangement uses TRBV6-5 and TRBJ2-1; the match to TRBD2 covers 8 bases. Germline V gene data show CDR1 as MNHEY and CDR2 as SVGAGI. The CDR3 consists of 17 residues. CDR3 in amino acids: CASSYSGRGGFGNEHFF. The DNA for the CDR3 is TGTGCCAGCAGTTACTCCGGCCGGGGGGGGTTTGGTAATGAGCATTTCTTC.

This clonotype has at least ten counts. The chain couples TRBV4-3 to TRBJ2-3; the D is unclear. With 1 base removed from V and 5 bases from J, the gap between germline ends came to 7 bases. Germline CDR1 LGHNA, CDR2 YSLEER. CDR3 length: 13 amino acids. This CDR3 is CASSQALRDTQYF. The CDR3 DNA follows: TGCGCCAGCAGCCAAGCTCTTCGAGATACGCAGTATTTT.

Ten or more counts support this clonotype. The J gene is TRBJ2-7, the V gene TRBV9; D is possibly TRBD1 or TRBD2 (5 bases each). V was shortened by 2 bases and J by 2 bases, with 14 bases between the two germline ends. The V gene's germline CDR1 is SGDLS and CDR2 YYNGEE. The CDR3 has 15 amino acids. CDR3 residues: CASSVGDLGTYEQYF. Written as DNA, the CDR3 is TGTGCCAGCAGCGTCGGGGACCTGGGGACCTACGAGCAGTACTTC.

The chain recombines TRBV20-1 with TRBJ2-1, with D unresolved. Germline V gene sequence: CDR1 DFQATT, CDR2 SNEGSKA (reference sequence). Trimming cost V 6 bases and J 0 bases, with 12 bases left between them. The CDR3 contains 14 residues. The CDR3 is CSARSANSYNEQFF. The CDR3, as DNA: TGCAGTGCCCGCTCCGCCAACTCCTACAATGAGCAGTTCTTC.

Ten or more counts support this clonotype. The CDR3, as DNA: TGTGCCAGCAGCTTAGCGGGGGTCACAGATACGCAGTATTTT. Translated: CASSLAGVTDTQYF. V gene TRBV7-2 combines with J gene TRBJ2-3; D possibly uses TRBD1 or TRBD2 (5 bases each). The CDR3 is 14 residues long. Trimming removed 0 bases at V and 2 bases at J, with 6 bases between. Per germline, CDR1 SGHTA and CDR2 FQGNSA.

The rearrangement uses TRBV29-1 and TRBJ2-7, with D possibly being TRBD1 (5 bases). V shed 5 bases and J shed 4 bases, with 21 bases lying between them. The CDR3 has 15 residues. CDR1 is SQVTM, CDR2 ANQGSEA, per germline. CDR3 DNA: TGCAGCGTTTCCGTAGAACAGGTCCCAGGATACGAGCAGTACTTC. Encoded protein: CSVSVEQVPGYEQYF.

This clonotype has a handful of counts. V usage is TRBV7-2 and J usage is TRBJ2-3; tentative D call: TRBD1 (6 bases). The germline V gene has CDR1 SGHTA and CDR2 FQGNSA. V shed 4 bases and J shed 13 bases, with 15 bases lying between them. CDR3 size: 12 residues. The chain's CDR3 is CASSWKGDIEYF. DNA for the CDR3: TGTGCCAGCAGCTGGAAGGGGGATATAGAGTATTTT.

This clonotype was detected many times. The J gene is TRBJ2-7, the V gene TRBV20-1, with D unresolved. Trimming pared 0 bases from V and 3 bases from J, leaving 15 bases between. The germline CDR1 and CDR2 sequences are DFQATT and SNEGSKA (reference sequence). This CDR3 has 15 residues. The CDR3 sequence: CSARDGRALGYEQYF. The CDR3 DNA reads as TGCAGTGCTAGAGATGGAAGGGCCCTAGGCTACGAGCAGTACTTC.

The genes are TRBV12-3 or TRBV12-4 and TRBJ1-2; the D gene is possibly TRBD1 (5 bases). V shed 2 bases and J shed 4 bases, with 8 bases lying between them. The CDR3 is made up of 13 amino acids. The CDR3: CASSLQGSYGYTF. CDR3 coding DNA: TGTGCCAGCAGTTTACAGGGAAGCTATGGCTACACCTTC.

Ten or more counts support this clonotype. V is TRBV20-1 and J is TRBJ1-5; D possibly corresponds to TRBD1 (5 bases). This CDR3 has 13 amino acids. V lost 5 bases, J lost 5 bases, and 13 bases lay in between. Per germline, CDR1 DFQATT and CDR2 SNEGSKA (reference sequence). The CDR3: CSAGGVRDQPQHF. The CDR3 DNA follows: TGCAGTGCTGGAGGGGTTAGGGATCAGCCCCAGCATTTT.

This clonotype was counted ten times or more. The chain is built from TRBV29-1 and TRBJ2-7; TRBD2 matches at 9 bases. V gave up 2 bases and J gave up 4 bases; unmatched junction bases: 3. This CDR3 has 13 amino acids. Per the germline V gene, CDR1 is SQVTM and CDR2 is ANQGSEA. The CDR3 here is CSVELAGRYEQYF. Here the CDR3 DNA reads TGCAGCGTTGAACTAGCGGGAAGGTACGAGCAGTACTTC.

The chain has TRBV5-1 and TRBJ2-6; 9 nucleotides match TRBD1. This CDR3 is built from 18 residues. Per the germline V gene, CDR1 is SGHRS and CDR2 is YFSETQ. V was clipped by 4 bases and J by 2 bases; unmatched bases: 10. The CDR3 nucleotides read TGCGCCAGCAGCACCCGGGACAGGGTGGAGGCTGGGGCCAACGTCCTGACTTTC. This codes for CASSTRDRVEAGANVLTF.

The chain uses TRBV5-1 and TRBJ2-1, with TRBD2 matching 15 bases. The V and J ends lost 6 bases and 0 bases, in that order; junction bases with no gene match: 16. The CDR3 consists of 21 residues. Germline V CDR1 and CDR2: SGHRS, YFSETQ. This CDR3 reads CASTREIGTSGRQSSYNEQFF. The CDR3 DNA reads as TGCGCCAGCACCCGGGAGATAGGGACTAGCGGGAGGCAAAGCTCCTACAATGAGCAGTTCTTC.

This clonotype has ten or more counts. The chain employs TRBV20-1 and TRBJ2-5; 12 bases are a match to TRBD2. Germline V gene data show CDR1 as DFQATT and CDR2 as SNEGSKA (reference sequence). Germline trimming cut 3 bases from V and 5 bases from J; bases unmatched to any gene: 4. This CDR3 is built from 14 residues. The CDR3 reads CSARRLAGVETQYF. The CDR3 bases are TGCAGTGCTAGGAGACTAGCGGGAGTGGAGACCCAGTACTTC.

This clonotype was counted at least ten times. V usage is TRBV9 and J usage is TRBJ2-1, with D hard to call. The CDR3 totals 13 residues. The germline gives CDR1 SGDLS, CDR2 YYNGEE. Between the trimmed V and J ends, which lost 4 bases and 9 bases, there was a span of 14 bases. For the CDR3, the DNA is TGTGCCAGCAGCTCGGGTCAGGTGGGTGAGCAGTTCTTC. This gives the protein CASSSGQVGEQFF.

The sample holds many counts of this clonotype. The V call is TRBV10-3, the J call TRBJ2-7, with TRBD2 identical over 11 bases. The J segment lost 1 base and the V segment lost 0 bases, leaving 2 bases of the junction unmatched. The CDR3 runs 16 residues. Germline lookup yields CDR1 ENHRY and CDR2 SYGVKD. The CDR3 DNA is TGTGCCATCAGTGAGTCGACTAGCGGGGTTTCCTACGAGCAGTACTTC. Translating it yields CAISESTSGVSYEQYF.

This rearrangement joins TRBV7-2 to TRBJ2-6; D call uncertain. Germline V lookup: CDR1 SGHTA, CDR2 FQGNSA. The V end lost 5 bases, the J end lost 8 bases, and 4 bases lay between the germline ends. This CDR3 contains 11 residues. CDR3 in DNA: TGTGCCAGCAGCCAAACCAACGTCCTGACTTTC. It yields the protein CASSQTNVLTF.